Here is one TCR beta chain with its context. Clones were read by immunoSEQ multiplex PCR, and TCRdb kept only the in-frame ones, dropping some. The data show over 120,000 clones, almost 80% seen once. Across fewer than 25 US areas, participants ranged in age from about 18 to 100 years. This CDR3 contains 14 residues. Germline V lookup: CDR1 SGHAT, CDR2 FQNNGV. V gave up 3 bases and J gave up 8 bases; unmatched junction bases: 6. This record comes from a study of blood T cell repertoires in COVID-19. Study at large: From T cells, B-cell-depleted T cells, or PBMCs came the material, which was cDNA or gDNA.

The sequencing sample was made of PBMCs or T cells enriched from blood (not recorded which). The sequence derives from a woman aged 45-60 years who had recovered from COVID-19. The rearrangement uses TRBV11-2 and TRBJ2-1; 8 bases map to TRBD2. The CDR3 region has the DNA TGTGCCAGCAGCTTCAGCGGGAGTTTTGATGAGCAGTTCTTC. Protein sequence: CASSFSGSFDEQFF.